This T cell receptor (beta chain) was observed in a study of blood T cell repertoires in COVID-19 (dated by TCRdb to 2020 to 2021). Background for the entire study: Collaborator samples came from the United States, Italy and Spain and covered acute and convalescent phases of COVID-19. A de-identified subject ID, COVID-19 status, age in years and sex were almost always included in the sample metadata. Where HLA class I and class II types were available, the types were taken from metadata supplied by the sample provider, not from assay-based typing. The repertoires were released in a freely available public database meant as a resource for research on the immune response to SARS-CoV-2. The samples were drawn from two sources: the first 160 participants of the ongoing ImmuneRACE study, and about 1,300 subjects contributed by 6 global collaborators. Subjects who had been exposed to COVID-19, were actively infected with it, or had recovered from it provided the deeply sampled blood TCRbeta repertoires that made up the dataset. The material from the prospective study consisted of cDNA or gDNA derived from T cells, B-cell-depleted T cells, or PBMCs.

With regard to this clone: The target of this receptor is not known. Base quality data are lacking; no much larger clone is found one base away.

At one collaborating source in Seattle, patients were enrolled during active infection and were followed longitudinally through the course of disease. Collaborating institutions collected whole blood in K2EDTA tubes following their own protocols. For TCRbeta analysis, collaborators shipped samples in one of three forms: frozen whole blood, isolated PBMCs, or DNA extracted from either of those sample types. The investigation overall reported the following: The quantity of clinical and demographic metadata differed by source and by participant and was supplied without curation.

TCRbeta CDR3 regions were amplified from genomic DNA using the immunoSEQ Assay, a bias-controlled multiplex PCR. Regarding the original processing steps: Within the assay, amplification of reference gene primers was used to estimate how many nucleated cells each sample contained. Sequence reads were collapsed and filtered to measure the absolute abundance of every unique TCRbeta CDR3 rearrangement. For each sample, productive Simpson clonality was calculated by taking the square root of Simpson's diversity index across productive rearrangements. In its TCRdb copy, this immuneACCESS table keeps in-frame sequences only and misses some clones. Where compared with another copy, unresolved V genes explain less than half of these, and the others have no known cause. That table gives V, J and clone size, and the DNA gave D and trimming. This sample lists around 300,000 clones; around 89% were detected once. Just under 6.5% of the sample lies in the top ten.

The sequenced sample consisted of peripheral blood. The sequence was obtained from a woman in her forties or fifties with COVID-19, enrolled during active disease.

Here the CDR3 is given as CSAVIEETQYF. The DNA sequence follows: TGCAGTGCGGTCATAGAAGAGACCCAGTACTTC. Recombination joined TRBV20-1 with TRBJ2-5; the D gene lacks a confident call. From the germline V gene (reference sequence), CDR1 is DFQATT and CDR2 is SNEGSKA. V is reduced by 6 bases and J by 3 bases, leaving a spacing of 8 bases between them. Including the terminal cysteine and phenylalanine, the CDR3 comprises 11 residues. The retained sequence is limited to the CDR3, 33 bases, with the frame set at the first base.